The clone carrying this T cell receptor beta chain has a handful of counts. These data belong to a study of blood T cell repertoires in COVID-19. Study-level information: Samples taken during acute and convalescent COVID-19 were collected in the United States, Italy and Spain. In each case, the material was cDNA or gDNA derived from T cells, B-cell-depleted T cells, or PBMCs.

In the original workflow: The assay estimated nucleated cells by amplifying reference gene primers. Clones were sequenced by immunoSEQ multiplex PCR, and TCRdb holds only the in-frame ones, with some missing. V, J and clone size were drawn from that table, and D and trimming were deduced from the DNA. The repertoire holds about 130,000 clones, approximately 90% seen once, with over 9% in the top ten. The germline CDR1 and CDR2 sequences are SGHDT and YYEEEE. This CDR3 has 17 amino acids. J gave up 3 bases and V 0 bases, and 9 bases lay outside the gene matches. The receptor's source is a man aged 50-60 years with acute or convalescent COVID-19. The chain links TRBV5-6 to TRBJ1-5; TRBD1 matches at 7 bases. The specimen was peripheral blood. CDR3 bases: TGTGCCAGCAGCTTGGCCGCGGGGACAGCCCTCAATCAGCCCCAGCATTTT. Protein product: CASSLAAGTALNQPQHF.